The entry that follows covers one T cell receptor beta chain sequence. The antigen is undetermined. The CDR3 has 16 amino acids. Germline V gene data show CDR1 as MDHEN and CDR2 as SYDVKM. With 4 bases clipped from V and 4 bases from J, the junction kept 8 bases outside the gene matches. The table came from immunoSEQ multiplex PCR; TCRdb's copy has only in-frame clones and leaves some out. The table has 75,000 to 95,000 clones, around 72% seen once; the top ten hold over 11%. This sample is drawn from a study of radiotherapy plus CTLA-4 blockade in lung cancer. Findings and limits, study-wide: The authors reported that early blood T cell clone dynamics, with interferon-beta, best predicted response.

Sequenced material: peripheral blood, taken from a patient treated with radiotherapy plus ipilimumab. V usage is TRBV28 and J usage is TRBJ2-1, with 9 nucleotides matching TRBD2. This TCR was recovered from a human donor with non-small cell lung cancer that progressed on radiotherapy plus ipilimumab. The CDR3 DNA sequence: TGTGCCAGCAGTTCCTTAGCGGGAGTCTTATACAATGAGCAGTTCTTC. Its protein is CASSSLAGVLYNEQFF.